The entry that follows covers one T cell receptor (beta chain) sequence. The data were taken from a study of identical twins. TCRdb used MiXCR to reprocess the 5' RACE reads, holding one entry per CDR3 protein. The sample has 1.5 million to 2 million distinct CDR3 sequences; roughly a third are singletons. This CDR3 has 14 amino acids. The germline V gene encodes CDR1 MDHEN and CDR2 SYDVKM. V dropped 4 bases and J dropped 4 bases, with 13 bases sitting between them. The chain is built from TRBV28 and TRBJ1-2, with D possibly matching TRBD1 (6 bases). The source is a newborn girl in good health. The sequenced sample was cord blood. Written as DNA, the CDR3 is TGTGCCAGCAGTTCATCCCGGGACATCTATGGCTACACCTTC. This sequence encodes CASSSSRDIYGYTF.